This T cell receptor (beta chain) comes out of a study of blood T cell repertoires in COVID-19. Study summary: Samples taken during acute and convalescent COVID-19 were collected in the United States, Italy and Spain.

TCRdb keeps only in-frame clones here, not all; method: immunoSEQ multiplex PCR. The repertoire holds approximately 290,000 clones, with about 89% as singletons. Points on this clone: This same CDR3 is encoded by further DNA sequences in the sample.

V lost 4 bases to trimming and J lost 1 base; unmatched junction nucleotides: 0. CDR1 is LGHDT, CDR2 YNNKEL, per germline (reference sequence). This CDR3 has 14 residues. The specimen was peripheral blood. This rearrangement joins TRBV3-1 (or the pseudogene TRBV3-2) to TRBJ1-1; 10 nucleotides match TRBD1. This TCR derives from a man between 25 and 39 years old with acute or convalescent COVID-19. In DNA, the CDR3 is TGTGCCAGCAGCCGGACAGGGGGGAACACTGAAGCTTTCTTT. It yields the protein CASSRTGGNTEAFF.